Described below is a single T cell receptor beta chain sequence and its context. Its antigen is currently unknown. The sample comes from a study of shared clonotypes between healthy human individuals. With V trimmed by 1 base and J by 4 bases, 11 bases remained unmatched. The CDR3 runs to 18 residues. Germline V gene lookup returns CDR1 LGHNA and CDR2 YNFKEQ. Overall study findings and caveats: Generally, naive subsets came out with larger estimated richness than memory subsets.

Each sorted subset replicate got 200 ng genomic DNA, 25,000 to 30,000 genomes. Libraries were prepared by immunoSEQ multiplex PCR; TCRdb keeps only in-frame clonotypes and omits some of them. The sample comprises roughly 320,000 clones, around 87% of which are singletons, and about a sixth rests with the top ten. This clonotype originated in a man aged 18 to 30 in good health. The chain has TRBV4-2 and TRBJ2-3; 10 bases align to TRBD2. Sequencing was done on a sample of memory CD8+ T cells sorted from blood. Subset specified: CD45RO+ cells pooled with CCR7-negative TemRA cells. The CDR3 region has the DNA TGTGCCAGCAGCCAAGTACCGGGACTAGCGTTAGGTGCAGATACGCAGTATTTT. This translates into CASSQVPGLALGADTQYF.